The source of this TCR beta chain is a study of blood T cell repertoires in COVID-19. Background on the study: Some COVID-19 samples were acute and others convalescent; all came from the United States, Italy and Spain. Sources were T cells, B-cell-depleted T cells, or PBMCs; the material itself was cDNA or gDNA.

Germline lookup yields CDR1 MNHEY and CDR2 SVGEGT. Trimming left V 2 bases short and J 0 bases short, with 14 bases between. The CDR3 loop spans 16 amino acids. The authors' processing: How many nucleated cells were present was estimated from reference gene primer amplification. The repertoire was sequenced with immunoSEQ multiplex PCR; TCRdb's copy has only in-frame clones and lacks some. V, J and clone size derive from that table, while D and trimming were established from the DNA sequence. This repertoire shows roughly 240,000 clones, roughly 85% found once; its top ten account for approximately 9.6%.

This receptor was obtained from a woman aged 50 to 60 with acute COVID-19. Material: PBMCs or T cells enriched from blood (not recorded which). The genes are TRBV6-2 or TRBV6-3 and TRBJ2-7; D not resolved. CDR3 coding DNA: TGTGCCAGCAGTTACCCTGGCGCCTACAGCTCCTACGAGCAGTACTTC. This codes for CASSYPGAYSSYEQYF.